The 20 T cell receptor beta chains presented below share a single source sample, sequenced in a study of blood T cell repertoires in COVID-19. This table comes from immunoSEQ multiplex PCR, and its TCRdb copy is limited to in-frame clones, with some not included. The sample includes approximately 310,000 clones, approximately 81% of them seen just once. Source material: PBMCs or T cells enriched from blood (not recorded which). The receptor source for this set is a woman aged 25 to 45 who had been exposed to COVID-19.

J is TRBJ1-1 and V is TRBV27; D call uncertain. V was clipped by 3 bases and J by 1 base, with 6 bases between them. Germline-derived CDR1 and CDR2 are MNHEY and SMNVEV (reference sequence). The CDR3 runs 13 residues. The chain's CDR3 is CASSFSANTEAFF. CDR3 sequence (DNA): TGTGCCAGCAGTTTTAGCGCGAACACTGAAGCTTTCTTT.

The rearrangement joins TRBV6-2 or TRBV6-3 to TRBJ2-7; tentative D call: TRBD1 (5 bases). V lost 2 bases and J 1 base, leaving 6 bases between the germline ends. The CDR3 covers 13 residues. Germline assignment: CDR1 MNHEY and CDR2 SVGEGT. The CDR3 nucleotides are TGTGCCAGCAGTTACCAGGGATCCTACGAGCAGTACTTC. Its protein product is CASSYQGSYEQYF.

The DNA for the CDR3 is TGCGCCAGCAGCCAGGGGGCTACTTCAGGGACTGAAGCTTTCTTT. It translates to CASSQGATSGTEAFF. The chain is built from TRBV5-1 and TRBJ1-1, with 8 bases aligning to TRBD1. V lost 4 bases to trimming and J lost 5 bases; unmatched junction nucleotides: 10. Germline V gene data show CDR1 as SGHRS and CDR2 as YFSETQ. This CDR3 has 15 amino acids.

This clone has a count of ten or more. The chain is built from TRBV4-2 and TRBJ2-5; 8 bases are shared with TRBD1. J lost 6 bases, V lost 1 base, and 4 bases had no gene match. CDR3 size: 14 residues. CDR1 and CDR2 (germline): LGHNA, YNFKEQ. CDR3 region: CASSQGGQGQTQYF. The CDR3 nucleotides are TGTGCCAGCAGCCAAGGAGGACAGGGCCAGACCCAGTACTTC.

This clone appeared a single time. The genes are TRBV10-2 and TRBJ1-1, with D hard to call. V gave up 6 bases and J gave up 1 base, with 12 bases separating them. This CDR3 contains 14 residues. Germline V gene sequence: CDR1 WSHSY, CDR2 SAAADI. This chain's CDR3 is CASSPSRGNTEAFF. CDR3 coding DNA: TGCGCCAGCAGCCCTAGTAGAGGGAACACTGAAGCTTTCTTT.

This chain joins TRBV4-1 and TRBJ2-3; TRBD2 matches 7 bases. This CDR3 is built from 14 residues. The germline V gene has CDR1 MGHRA and CDR2 YSYEKL. J lost 0 bases, V lost 5 bases, and 2 bases had no gene match. CDR3 DNA sequence: TGCGCCAGCAGCTACGGGGGGAGCACAGATACGCAGTATTTT. Translated: CASSYGGSTDTQYF.

The chain employs TRBV7-2 and TRBJ1-6, with D unclear. V lost 6 bases to trimming and J lost 5 bases, with 11 bases between them. The CDR3 sequence is 14 residues long. Germline V gene sequence: CDR1 SGHTA, CDR2 FQGNSA. The CDR3 DNA follows: TGTGCCAGCAGTCCCGGGAACAATAATTCACCCCTCCACTTT. This translates into CASSPGNNNSPLHF. Supplemented by reference TRBV7-2 and TRBJ1-6, the full variable domain reads GAGVSQSPSNKVTEKGKDVELRCDPISGHTALYWYRQSLGQGLEFLIYFQGNSAPDKSGLPSDRFSAERTGGSVSTLTIQRTQQEDSAVYLCASSPGNNNSPLHFGNGTRLTVT.

V and J are TRBV28 and TRBJ2-3; D unresolved. Trimming cost V 6 bases and J 4 bases, with 8 bases left between them. From germline, CDR1 is MDHEN and CDR2 SYDVKM. The CDR3 length is 12 residues. This CDR3 is CASSFGADTQYF. The DNA for the CDR3 is TGTGCCAGCAGCTTCGGTGCAGATACGCAGTATTTT.

V is TRBV11-3 and J is TRBJ2-7; D is unresolved. CDR3 length: 13 residues. V dropped 2 bases and J dropped 5 bases, with 10 bases sitting between them. Germline lookup yields CDR1 SGHNT and CDR2 YENEEA. CDR3 region: CASSLSDGHEQYF. CDR3 nucleotides: TGTGCCAGCAGCTTATCAGATGGTCACGAGCAGTACTTC.

J is TRBJ2-7 and V is TRBV5-1, with 14 bases identical to TRBD2. The CDR3 runs to 20 residues. CDR1 SGHRS and CDR2 YFSETQ come from the germline V gene. J gave up 2 bases and V 0 bases, and 13 bases lay outside the gene matches. The CDR3 DNA reads as TGCGCCAGCAGCTTGGAAGGGACTAGCGGGAGACGAGAGAGCCCCTACGAGCAGTACTTC. Amino acid sequence: CASSLEGTSGRRESPYEQYF.

This clone was observed a single time. The V and J genes are TRBV24-1 and TRBJ2-5; the D gene is possibly TRBD1 (6 bases). The CDR3 consists of 12 residues. V lost 9 bases to trimming and J lost 2 bases, with 9 bases between them. Germline assignment: CDR1 KGHDR and CDR2 SFDVKD. The CDR3 protein is CATEGQQETQYF. The CDR3 bases are TGTGCCACCGAAGGACAGCAAGAGACCCAGTACTTC.

The rearrangement joins TRBV2 to TRBJ2-7; 9 bases fit TRBD2. The germline V gene encodes CDR1 SNHLY and CDR2 FYNNEI. The CDR3 runs 14 residues. V was clipped by 3 bases and J by 5 bases; unmatched bases: 5. DNA for the CDR3: TGTGCCAGCAGTGAGCGGCGGGAGGGCAACGAGCAGTACTTC. This encodes CASSERREGNEQYF. The whole variable domain, filled in from reference TRBV2 and TRBJ2-7, reads EPEVTQTPSHQVTQMGQEVILRCVPISNHLYFYWYRQILGQKVEFLVSFYNNEISEKSEIFDDQFSVERPDGSNFTLKIRSTKLEDSAMYFCASSERREGNEQYFGPGTRLTVT.

This chain joins TRBV18 and TRBJ1-2; D is undetermined. Germline-derived CDR1 and CDR2 are KGHSH and LQKENI. The CDR3 is 14 residues long. The V end lost 3 bases, the J end lost 2 bases, and 10 bases lay between the germline ends. CDR3 sequence reads: CASSPEAVNYGYTF. CDR3 sequence (DNA): TGTGCCAGCTCACCGGAGGCGGTCAACTATGGCTACACCTTC. The whole variable domain, filled in from reference TRBV18 and TRBJ1-2, reads NAGVMQNPRHLVRRRGQEARLRCSPMKGHSHVYWYRQLPEEGLKFMVYLQKENIIDESGMPKERFSAEFPKEGPSILRIQQVVRGDSAAYFCASSPEAVNYGYTFGSGTRLTVV.

V gene TRBV18 combines with J gene TRBJ2-7; D is undetermined. Per germline, CDR1 KGHSH and CDR2 LQKENI. The CDR3 is made up of 14 amino acids. V was cut by 2 bases and J by 4 bases, with 12 bases left in between. The DNA for the CDR3 is TGTGCCAGCTCACCATACGCAGGAATGTACGAGCAGTACTTC. Its translation: CASSPYAGMYEQYF. Full variable domain (outside the CDR3, taken from reference TRBV18 and TRBJ2-7): NAGVMQNPRHLVRRRGQEARLRCSPMKGHSHVYWYRQLPEEGLKFMVYLQKENIIDESGMPKERFSAEFPKEGPSILRIQQVVRGDSAAYFCASSPYAGMYEQYFGPGTRLTVT.

The J gene is TRBJ2-3, the V gene TRBV5-4; 7 positions agree with TRBD2. V lost 4 bases, J lost 6 bases, and 5 bases stayed unmatched. Germline values: CDR1 SGHNT, CDR2 YYREEE (reference sequence). This CDR3 comprises 13 residues. CDR3 sequence: CASSRLAVDTQYF. The DNA of the CDR3 is TGTGCCAGCAGCCGACTAGCAGTTGATACGCAGTATTTT.

The table lists this clone with a count of one. This sequence joins TRBV7-9 and TRBJ2-3, with 8 bases identical to TRBD2. Unmatched junction bases numbered 11, after V lost 4 bases and J lost 5 bases. This CDR3 region has 16 residues. CDR1 SEHNR and CDR2 FQNEAQ come from the germline V gene (reference sequence). The CDR3 protein is CASSSHPGGQGDTQYF. The CDR3 coding sequence is TGTGCCAGCAGCTCCCATCCGGGGGGGCAGGGAGATACGCAGTATTTT.

This sequence joins TRBV2 and TRBJ2-1; 13 positions match TRBD2. The V gene end was trimmed by 8 bases and the J gene end by 4 bases; junction bases not matched to a gene: 11. Germline V gives CDR1 SNHLY, CDR2 FYNNEI. The CDR3 runs 17 residues. The CDR3 here is CASYFGLAGVRYNEQFF. The CDR3 DNA sequence: TGTGCCAGCTACTTTGGACTAGCGGGAGTAAGATACAATGAGCAGTTCTTC.

The J gene is TRBJ2-5, the V gene TRBV6-5, with D tentatively TRBD2 (5 bases). The CDR3 consists of 13 residues. Per germline, CDR1 MNHEY and CDR2 SVGAGI. V lost 6 bases and J 4 bases, leaving 12 bases between the germline ends. The chain's CDR3 is CASRGPGGETQYF. In DNA, the CDR3 is TGTGCCAGCAGAGGACCCGGAGGAGAGACCCAGTACTTC.

The chain combines TRBV7-9 with TRBJ1-1; the match to TRBD1 covers 9 bases. CDR1 and CDR2 (germline): SEHNR, FQNEAQ (reference sequence). With 5 bases clipped from V and 6 bases from J, the junction kept 7 bases outside the gene matches. The CDR3 has 14 amino acids. CDR3 sequence reads: CASSRGTGRPEAFF. The CDR3 bases are TGTGCCAGCAGCCGGGGGACAGGGAGGCCTGAAGCTTTCTTT.

The chain is built from TRBV7-6 and TRBJ2-7; 7 nucleotides line up with TRBD1. The ends lost 5 bases at V and 4 bases at J; junction bases unmatched: 5. The CDR3 loop spans 13 amino acids. Germline-derived CDR1 and CDR2 are SGHVS and FNYEAQ. CDR3 nucleotide sequence: TGTGCCAGCAGCGATGACAGGGATTACGAGCAGTACTTC. Translation: CASSDDRDYEQYF.